Below, 2 T cell receptor beta chains from the same sample are listed, as sequenced in a study of OX40 agonist ivuxolimab in advanced cancers. Repertoires were generated with immunoSEQ multiplex PCR, while TCRdb's copy carries only in-frame clones and drops some. In the table there are some 90,000 clones, roughly 91% of which are singletons. The source material was CD4+ or CD8+ T cells sorted from blood, sampled in a trial of the OX40 agonist ivuxolimab. The receptors here all came from an adult with an advanced solid tumor such as melanoma, head and neck, liver or kidney cancer.

This chain links TRBV7-9 with TRBJ2-1; 12 nucleotides agree with TRBD2. Unmatched junction bases numbered 6, after V lost 2 bases and J lost 10 bases. CDR1 SEHNR and CDR2 FQNEAQ come from the germline V gene (reference sequence). CDR3 length: 15 amino acids. CDR3 sequence reads: CASSLRLAGAGEQFF. The CDR3 DNA sequence: TGTGCCAGCAGCTTACGACTAGCGGGGGCAGGGGAGCAGTTCTTC.

This clone was observed once. The V call is TRBV6-1, the J call TRBJ1-4; 9 bases align to TRBD1. V lost 5 bases and J lost 8; bases outside the gene matches: 9. Germline CDR1 is MNHNS and CDR2 is SASEGT. CDR3 size: 15 residues. CDR3 nucleotides: TGTGCCAGCAGTAGCCAACAGGGGGCGAAGGAAAAACTGTTTTTT. Encoded protein: CASSSQQGAKEKLFF.